This TCR beta chain stems from a study of blood T cell repertoires in COVID-19. Whole-study context: The samples span acute and convalescent COVID-19 from the United States, Italy and Spain. T cells, B-cell-depleted T cells, or PBMCs supplied cDNA or gDNA.

Libraries were prepared by immunoSEQ multiplex PCR; TCRdb keeps only in-frame clonotypes and omits some of them. The data show 240,000 or so clones, approximately 90% seen once. V lost 8 bases and J lost 1; bases outside the gene matches: 1. Germline loops: CDR1 SEHNR, CDR2 FQNEAQ (reference sequence). The CDR3 extends over 13 amino acids. This sequence joins TRBV7-9 and TRBJ2-2, with 7 bases lining up with TRBD1. Sequencing used peripheral blood. This clonotype was sampled from a man aged 60 to 69 who had recovered from COVID-19. The CDR3 bases are TGTGCCAGCGGGGACAGGAACACCGGGGAGCTGTTTTTT. Amino acids: CASGDRNTGELFF.